Listed here are 20 T cell receptor beta chains from one sample, sequenced in a study of CD8 T cells in ankylosing spondylitis. For these TCRs, the target antigens are not known. TCRdb re-analysed the 5' RACE reads in MiXCR, keeping a single row per CDR3 protein. The data hold over 600,000 distinct CDR3 sequences, with around a fifth observed a single time. Findings of the study overall: Blood of patients with ankylosing spondylitis appeared to be characterized by a TCR beta motif of seven or eight highly homologous variants.

Sequencing was carried out using blood, either unsorted or a sorted T cell fraction (not recorded which). These receptors were taken from a male donor with ankylosing spondylitis.

CDR3 residues: CASSLRPYYEQYF. Written as DNA, the CDR3 is TGTGCCAGCAGTTTAAGACCTTACTACGAGCAGTACTTC. The chain combines TRBV27 with TRBJ2-7, with unresolved D. Germline-derived CDR1 and CDR2 are MNHEY and SMNVEV (reference sequence). Trimming stripped 2 bases from V and 3 bases from J, with 8 bases between. The CDR3 totals 13 residues.

In this sample, this clonotype turned up a few times. The chain is built from TRBV20-1 and TRBJ2-5, with TRBD2 matching 14 bases. Unmatched junction bases numbered 1, after V lost 0 bases and J lost 4 bases. CDR1 is DFQATT and CDR2 is SNEGSKA in the germline V gene (reference sequence). This CDR3 region has 15 residues. The CDR3: CSARETSGRGETQYF. Written as DNA, the CDR3 is TGCAGTGCTAGAGAGACTAGCGGGAGGGGAGAGACCCAGTACTTC.

This clonotype has more than one count but fewer than ten. V and J are TRBV6-6 and TRBJ2-1; D call uncertain. The CDR3 extends over 13 amino acids. Trimming left V 2 bases short and J 4 bases short, with 6 bases between. The V gene's germline CDR1 is MNHNY and CDR2 SVGAGI (reference sequence). The CDR3 DNA reads as TGTGCCAGCAGTTACGACCTATACAATGAGCAGTTCTTC. Encoded protein: CASSYDLYNEQFF.

The chain employs TRBV12-3 or TRBV12-4 and TRBJ1-2; D remains ambiguous. The CDR3 sequence is 12 residues long. V lost 1 base and J 6 bases, leaving 6 bases between the germline ends. As DNA, the CDR3 is TGTGCCAGCAGTTTAGAGGAACATGGCTACACCTTC. It specifies CASSLEEHGYTF.

This chain joins TRBV5-1 and TRBJ2-7, with TRBD1 matching 9 bases. V gave up 6 bases and J gave up 3 bases; unmatched junction bases: 7. Germline V gene lookup returns CDR1 SGHRS and CDR2 YFSETQ. The CDR3 runs 14 residues. In DNA, the CDR3 is TGCGCCAGCAATCCCGGGACAGGGCTCTACGAGCAGTACTTC. Translated: CASNPGTGLYEQYF. The full variable domain, completed using reference TRBV5-1 and TRBJ2-7, is KAGVTQTPRYLIKTRGQQVTLSCSPISGHRSVSWYQQTPGQGLQFLFEYFSETQRNKGNFPGRFSGRQFSNSRSEMNVSTLELGDSALYLCASNPGTGLYEQYFGPGTRLTVT.

The chain recombines TRBV7-3 with TRBJ2-3; no reliable D call. The CDR3 is made up of 13 amino acids. V gave up 1 base and J gave up 6 bases, with 8 bases separating them. Germline CDR1 and CDR2: SGHTA and FQGTGA. The CDR3 DNA is TGTGCCAGCAGCTTAAGTTTCCGGGATACGCAGTATTTT. The encoded protein is CASSLSFRDTQYF.

This clonotype was seen more than once but under ten times. This chain joins TRBV29-1 and TRBJ1-1, with 7 bases matching TRBD1. Germline V CDR1 and CDR2: SQVTM, ANQGSEA. J gave up 5 bases and V 3 bases, and 0 bases lay outside the gene matches. The CDR3 runs to 11 residues. The CDR3, as DNA: TGCAGCGTTGACAGGGGGACTGAAGCTTTCTTT. It yields the protein CSVDRGTEAFF.

This clonotype has only a few counts. The chain recombines TRBV12-3 or TRBV12-4 with TRBJ2-5; D perhaps matches TRBD2 (6 bases). The CDR3 consists of 15 residues. Trimming took off 4 bases at V and 5 bases at J, with 17 bases between the two ends. CDR3 sequence (DNA): TGTGCCAGCAGTTCCGGGACTGGCGGGGCCGAGACCCAGTACTTC. Protein sequence: CASSSGTGGAETQYF.

The chain joins TRBV7-3 to TRBJ1-6, with 7 bases lining up with TRBD1. The CDR3 loop spans 15 amino acids. Per germline, CDR1 SGHTA and CDR2 FQGTGA. V trimming: 4 bases; J trimming: 7 bases; junction bases outside the gene matches: 7. The CDR3 reads CASSSTGRENSPLHF. The CDR3 DNA reads as TGTGCCAGCAGCTCGACAGGGAGGGAGAATTCACCCCTCCACTTT.

This clonotype was observed a few times. The V gene is TRBV6-6, the J gene TRBJ1-4; TRBD1 agrees at 7 bases. The CDR3 extends over 11 amino acids. J lost 10 bases, V lost 6 bases, and 2 bases had no gene match. Germline V gene data show CDR1 as MNHNY and CDR2 as SVGAGI (reference sequence). The CDR3 nucleotides are TGTGCCAGCAGAGCAGGGGGAAAACTGTTTTTT. It yields the protein CASRAGGKLFF.

The chain uses TRBV5-1 and TRBJ1-4; D is possibly TRBD1 (5 bases). There are 14 residues in the CDR3. Germline CDR1 and CDR2: SGHRS and YFSETQ. V was trimmed by 3 bases and J by 5 bases, leaving 11 bases between them. The CDR3 DNA sequence: TGCGCCAGCAGCTCGGGTGGGGGAAATGAAAAACTGTTTTTT. It encodes CASSSGGGNEKLFF.

CDR3 sequence (DNA): TGCAGCGTTGACTTGGGGACAGGCACAGATACGCAGTATTTT. Translation: CSVDLGTGTDTQYF. The chain carries TRBV29-1 and TRBJ2-3; 7 bases are shared with TRBD1. V gave up 3 bases and J gave up 1 base; unmatched junction bases: 4. The CDR3 is made up of 14 amino acids. The germline V gene encodes CDR1 SQVTM and CDR2 ANQGSEA.

CDR3 coding DNA: TGTGCCAGCAGTTACTCCCAGGGGGGTGTAAAAAACATTCAGTACTTC. It yields the protein CASSYSQGGVKNIQYF. This rearrangement joins TRBV6-2 or TRBV6-3 to TRBJ2-4, with a tentative D call TRBD1 (7 bases). Deletions cut 0 bases from V and 4 bases from J, with 13 bases between. In germline, CDR1 is MNHEY, CDR2 SVGEGT. There are 16 residues in the CDR3.

This clonotype was observed a handful of times. This rearrangement joins TRBV28 to TRBJ2-3; possibly TRBD1 for D (5 bases). Germline-derived CDR1 and CDR2 are MDHEN and SYDVKM. The length of the CDR3 is 17 residues. The V gene lost 3 bases and the J gene lost 0 bases, with 16 bases spanning the gap. This CDR3 reads CASSFPSTETSTDTQYF. The CDR3 region has the DNA TGTGCCAGCAGTTTCCCTTCGACAGAAACTAGCACAGATACGCAGTATTTT.

This clonotype was recorded a few times. V and J are TRBV12-3 or TRBV12-4 and TRBJ2-2; 7 bases line up with TRBD2. The CDR3 runs 14 residues. The J segment lost 7 bases and the V segment lost 2 bases, leaving 4 bases of the junction unmatched. The CDR3 DNA follows: TGTGCCAGCAGTTTATCTGGGGGGGGCGGGGAGCTGTTTTTT. It is translated as CASSLSGGGGELFF.

The rearrangement joins TRBV6-5 to TRBJ1-1, with TRBD1 matching over 9 bases. Germline V gives CDR1 MNHEY, CDR2 SVGAGI. The length of the CDR3 is 15 residues. V gave up 2 bases and J gave up 4 bases; unmatched junction bases: 5. CDR3 region: CASSYTQGAGTEAFF. In DNA, the CDR3 is TGTGCCAGCAGTTACACACAGGGGGCTGGCACTGAAGCTTTCTTT.

This clonotype was seen only a few times. The chain links TRBV7-9 to TRBJ1-4; the D is unclear. There are 14 residues in the CDR3. With 5 bases removed from V and 0 bases from J, the gap between germline ends came to 7 bases. Germline CDR1 and CDR2: SEHNR and FQNEAQ (reference sequence). Written as DNA, the CDR3 is TGTGCCAGCAGCGCCCAATCAACTAATGAAAAACTGTTTTTT. Translation gives CASSAQSTNEKLFF.

The chain recombines TRBV27 with TRBJ1-1, with unresolved D. CDR3 length: 12 amino acids. Germline V gives CDR1 MNHEY, CDR2 SMNVEV (reference sequence). V lost 3 bases, J lost 12 bases, and 14 bases lay in between. The CDR3 spells CASSLREGQPFF. CDR3 coding DNA: TGTGCCAGCAGTTTGAGGGAAGGGCAACCTTTCTTT.

The chain uses TRBV7-3 and TRBJ1-2, with D tentatively TRBD1 (6 bases). Germline V gene data show CDR1 as SGHTA and CDR2 as FQGTGA. V was clipped by 5 bases and J by 7 bases, with 20 bases between them. CDR3 size: 15 residues. This CDR3 reads CASSATGDFAGGYTF. The DNA for the CDR3 is TGTGCCAGCAGCGCGACAGGTGACTTCGCCGGTGGCTACACCTTC.

The V gene is TRBV18, the J gene TRBJ1-3, with D possibly being TRBD1 (6 bases). The length of the CDR3 is 16 residues. Looked up from germline, CDR1 is KGHSH and CDR2 is LQKENI. V lost 0 bases, J lost 0 bases, and 9 bases lay in between. CDR3 DNA sequence: TGTGCCAGCTCACCACCCAGGACAGACTCTGGAAACACCATATATTTT. Translation: CASSPPRTDSGNTIYF.